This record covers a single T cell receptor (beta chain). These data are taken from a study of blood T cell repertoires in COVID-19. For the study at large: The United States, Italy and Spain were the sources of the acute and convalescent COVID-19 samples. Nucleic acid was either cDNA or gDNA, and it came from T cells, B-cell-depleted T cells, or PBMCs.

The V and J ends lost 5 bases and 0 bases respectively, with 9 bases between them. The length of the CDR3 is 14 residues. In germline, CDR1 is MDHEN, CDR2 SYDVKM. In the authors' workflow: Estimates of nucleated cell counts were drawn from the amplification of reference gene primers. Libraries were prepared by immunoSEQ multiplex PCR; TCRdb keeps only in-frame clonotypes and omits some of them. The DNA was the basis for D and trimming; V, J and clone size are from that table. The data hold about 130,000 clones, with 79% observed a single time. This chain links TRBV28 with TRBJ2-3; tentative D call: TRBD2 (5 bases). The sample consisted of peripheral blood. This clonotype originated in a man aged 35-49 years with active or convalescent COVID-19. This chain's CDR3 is CASSGEPSTDTQYF. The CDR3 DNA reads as TGTGCCAGCAGTGGGGAGCCTAGCACAGATACGCAGTATTTT.